The 22 T cell receptor beta chains presented below share a single source sample, sequenced in a study of OX40 agonist ivuxolimab in advanced cancers. TCRdb's copy holds only in-frame clones and misses some; the assay was immunoSEQ multiplex PCR. The table lists about 80,000 clones, more than 75% of them singletons. Sequencing was performed on CD4+ or CD8+ T cells sorted from blood, taken in a trial of the OX40 agonist ivuxolimab. The source is an adult with an advanced solid tumor such as melanoma, head and neck, liver or kidney cancer.

The chain is built from TRBV28 and TRBJ1-5; D unclear. CDR1 is MDHEN, CDR2 SYDVKM, per germline. Trimming stripped 5 bases from V and 6 bases from J, with 14 bases between. This CDR3 region has 14 residues. The CDR3 loop reads CASSLTADLQPQHF. The CDR3 DNA follows: TGTGCCAGCAGTCTTACAGCGGATCTTCAGCCCCAGCATTTT.

The chain is built from TRBV2 and TRBJ2-3; the match to TRBD2 covers 10 bases. V was clipped by 8 bases and J by 4 bases; unmatched bases: 12. The germline gives CDR1 SNHLY, CDR2 FYNNEI. This CDR3 region has 16 residues. The CDR3 sequence: CASRSSGTSVPDTQYF. The DNA for the CDR3 is TGTGCCAGCCGCTCCAGCGGGACTAGCGTGCCAGATACGCAGTATTTT. The full variable domain, with the rest looked up from reference TRBV2 and TRBJ2-3, is EPEVTQTPSHQVTQMGQEVILRCVPISNHLYFYWYRQILGQKVEFLVSFYNNEISEKSEIFDDQFSVERPDGSNFTLKIRSTKLEDSAMYFCASRSSGTSVPDTQYFGPGTRLTVL.

The chain has TRBV19 and TRBJ1-5; weak D call: TRBD1 (5 bases). The germline V gene has CDR1 LNHDA and CDR2 SQIVND (reference sequence). The CDR3 sequence is 17 residues long. V was trimmed by 4 bases and J by 2 bases, leaving 18 bases between them. DNA of the CDR3: TGTGCCAGTAGTACAGCGGGTTCAAAGGGGCGCAATCAGCCCCAGCATTTT. Protein: CASSTAGSKGRNQPQHF.

The chain links TRBV19 to TRBJ1-6; TRBD1 agrees at 7 bases. Looked up from germline, CDR1 is LNHDA and CDR2 is SQIVND (reference sequence). V was clipped by 7 bases and J by 7 bases; unmatched bases: 10. This CDR3 comprises 15 residues. In DNA form, the CDR3 reads TGTGCCAGTACCGAGGGGGCTAGGTTAAATTCACCCCTCCACTTT. Its protein product is CASTEGARLNSPLHF.

The chain couples TRBV9 to TRBJ1-2; D is undetermined. With 0 bases removed from V and 7 bases from J, the gap between germline ends came to 10 bases. The length of the CDR3 is 13 residues. Germline V gene lookup returns CDR1 SGDLS and CDR2 YYNGEE. The CDR3 region has the DNA TGTGCCAGCAGCGTAGGCGGAGGGAGTGGCTACACCTTC. It translates to CASSVGGGSGYTF.

The chain combines TRBV28 with TRBJ1-2; no clear D gene. The V gene lost 2 bases and the J gene lost 6 bases, with 10 bases spanning the gap. The CDR3 runs to 13 residues. CDR1 is MDHEN, CDR2 SYDVKM, per germline. Here the CDR3 reads CASSLASRNGYTF. The CDR3 bases are TGTGCCAGCAGTTTAGCCTCGAGGAATGGCTACACCTTC.

The rearrangement uses TRBV28 and TRBJ2-6, with D unclear. The CDR3 covers 14 residues. CDR1 MDHEN and CDR2 SYDVKM come from the germline V gene. Trimming pared 9 bases from V and 1 base from J, leaving 10 bases between. CDR3 sequence (DNA): TGTGCCAGTGAGTGGGGTTCTGGGGCCAACGTCCTGACTTTC. Encoded protein: CASEWGSGANVLTF.

The V call is TRBV29-1, the J call TRBJ2-5, with TRBD2 identical over 9 bases. Trimming at V came to 7 bases and at J to 0 bases, leaving 3 bases not matched to a gene. The CDR3 is 13 residues long. CDR1 SQVTM and CDR2 ANQGSEA come from the germline V gene. The CDR3 loop is CSGGGVDQETQYF. DNA of the CDR3: TGCAGCGGCGGGGGGGTCGACCAAGAGACCCAGTACTTC.

The gene calls are TRBV6-1 and TRBJ1-6; D is unresolved. Germline values: CDR1 MNHNS, CDR2 SASEGT. The CDR3 extends over 12 amino acids. The V gene lost 4 bases and the J gene lost 7 bases, with 5 bases spanning the gap. The CDR3, as DNA: TGTGCCAGCAGTGCACCCAATTCACCCCTCCACTTT. Its translation: CASSAPNSPLHF.

The chain links TRBV14 to TRBJ2-7, with no clear D. V lost 0 bases to trimming and J lost 5 bases, with 8 bases between them. Germline CDR1 SGHDN, CDR2 FVKESK. This CDR3 is built from 13 residues. This CDR3 is CASSQDRQDEQYV. The CDR3 DNA sequence: TGTGCCAGCAGCCAAGATAGGCAGGACGAGCAGTACGTC.

The rearrangement links TRBV30 to TRBJ2-1; possibly TRBD2 for D (6 bases). V lost 3 bases and J 9 bases, leaving 15 bases between the germline ends. Germline V CDR1 and CDR2: GTSNPN, SVGIG (reference sequence). The CDR3 runs 13 residues. The CDR3 DNA is TGTGCCTGGAGCGCCACGGGAGACGGTGAGCAGTTCTTC. Amino acids: CAWSATGDGEQFF.

The chain joins TRBV20-1 to TRBJ2-7; 7 bases match TRBD1. The CDR3 runs 11 residues. V was clipped by 8 bases and J by 7 bases; unmatched bases: 8. Germline V CDR1 and CDR2: DFQATT, SNEGSKA (reference sequence). The CDR3 nucleotides are TGCAGTTACAGGGGACCTCGGGAGCAGTACTTC. Its protein product is CSYRGPREQYF.

The chain employs TRBV7-2 and TRBJ2-2; a weak D match, TRBD2 (5 bases). V gave up 3 bases and J gave up 6 bases, with 14 bases separating them. CDR3 length: 15 residues. CDR1 is SGHTA, CDR2 FQGNSA, per germline. CDR3 nucleotides: TGTGCCAGCAGCTTCCGGGCCGCCGGGGCCGGGGAGCTGTTTTTT. It encodes CASSFRAAGAGELFF.

The chain carries TRBV13 and TRBJ1-1; D call uncertain. The length of the CDR3 is 14 residues. V was trimmed by 5 bases and J by 8 bases, leaving 18 bases between them. Germline CDR1 reads PRHDT; CDR2 reads FYEKMQ (reference sequence). The CDR3 loop is CASSPTDRLPEAFF. CDR3 DNA sequence: TGTGCCAGCAGCCCCACGGACCGATTACCAGAAGCTTTCTTT.

The CDR3 sequence: CASSPPKGRRTFSYGYTF. The CDR3 DNA follows: TGTGCCAGCAGTCCACCTAAGGGTAGGAGGACGTTTAGCTATGGCTACACCTTC. This chain connects TRBV9 to TRBJ1-2; D ambiguous. Germline assignment: CDR1 SGDLS and CDR2 YYNGEE. The CDR3 contains 18 residues. Trimming took off 5 bases at V and 4 bases at J, with 27 bases between the two ends.

The gene calls are TRBV5-8 and TRBJ1-1; D gene unclear. The V gene's germline CDR1 is SGHTS and CDR2 YDEGEE. V was cut by 0 bases and J by 4 bases, with 13 bases left in between. CDR3 length: 15 amino acids. The CDR3 region is CASSLVVARITEAFF. In DNA, the CDR3 is TGTGCCAGCAGCTTGGTAGTGGCGCGCATCACTGAAGCTTTCTTT.

The chain couples TRBV6-6 to TRBJ1-6, with D unclear. Trimming pared 5 bases from V and 9 bases from J, leaving 11 bases between. The CDR3 covers 13 residues. From germline, CDR1 is MNHNY and CDR2 SVGAGI (reference sequence). The CDR3 coding sequence is TGTGCCAGCAGTAAAGAGAGGGCTTCACCCCTCCACTTT. Its translation: CASSKERASPLHF.

V is TRBV19 and J is TRBJ2-6; D is unclear. Trimming left V 1 base short and J 1 base short, with 11 bases between. From germline, CDR1 is LNHDA and CDR2 SQIVND (reference sequence). The CDR3 consists of 17 residues. CDR3 DNA sequence: TGTGCCAGTAGTATAGGACAAGCCGTATCTGGGGCCAACGTCCTGACTTTC. This gives the protein CASSIGQAVSGANVLTF. Variable domain in full (rest from reference TRBV19 and TRBJ2-6): DGGITQSPKYLFRKEGQNVTLSCEQNLNHDAMYWYRQDPGQGLRLIYYSQIVNDFQKGDIAEGYSVSREKKESFPLTVTSAQKNPTAFYLCASSIGQAVSGANVLTFGAGSRLTVL.

This rearrangement joins TRBV7-9 to TRBJ1-5, with 9 bases that match TRBD1. The CDR3 sequence is 14 residues long. V shed 5 bases and J 5 bases; nucleotides not matched to a gene: 4. Germline V CDR1 and CDR2: SEHNR, FQNEAQ (reference sequence). As DNA, the CDR3 is TGTGCCAGCAGCCCGGGACAGGGCGATCAGCCCCAGCATTTT. Residues: CASSPGQGDQPQHF. Supplemented by reference TRBV7-9 and TRBJ1-5, the full variable domain reads DTGVSQNPRHKITKRGQNVTFRCDPISEHNRLYWYRQTLGQGPEFLTYFQNEAQLEKSRLLSDRFSAERPKGSFSTLEIQRTEQGDSAMYLCASSPGQGDQPQHFGDGTRLSIL.

J is TRBJ2-2 and V is TRBV9; perhaps TRBD2 as D (6 bases). The CDR3 sequence is 15 residues long. V was cut by 0 bases and J by 6 bases, with 12 bases left in between. Germline lookup yields CDR1 SGDLS and CDR2 YYNGEE. The CDR3 DNA follows: TGTGCCAGCAGCGTAGGCGTTAGCGGTTCCGGGGAGCTGTTTTTT. It is translated as CASSVGVSGSGELFF.

The genes are TRBV18 and TRBJ1-1; tentative D call: TRBD1 (5 bases). CDR1 is KGHSH, CDR2 LQKENI, per germline. V was cut by 5 bases and J by 0 bases, with 19 bases left in between. The CDR3 totals 17 residues. In DNA form, the CDR3 reads TGTGCCAGCTCATCGGGGCTGGGGTCTGCCATGAACACTGAAGCTTTCTTT. Translation gives CASSSGLGSAMNTEAFF.

The chain employs TRBV29-1 and TRBJ2-7; D is undetermined. The V and J ends lost 5 bases and 0 bases respectively, with 8 bases between them. Germline assignment: CDR1 SQVTM and CDR2 ANQGSEA. The CDR3 covers 12 residues. The CDR3 coding sequence is TGCAGCGTTAGGACCCCCTCCTACGAGCAGTACTTC. This encodes CSVRTPSYEQYF.